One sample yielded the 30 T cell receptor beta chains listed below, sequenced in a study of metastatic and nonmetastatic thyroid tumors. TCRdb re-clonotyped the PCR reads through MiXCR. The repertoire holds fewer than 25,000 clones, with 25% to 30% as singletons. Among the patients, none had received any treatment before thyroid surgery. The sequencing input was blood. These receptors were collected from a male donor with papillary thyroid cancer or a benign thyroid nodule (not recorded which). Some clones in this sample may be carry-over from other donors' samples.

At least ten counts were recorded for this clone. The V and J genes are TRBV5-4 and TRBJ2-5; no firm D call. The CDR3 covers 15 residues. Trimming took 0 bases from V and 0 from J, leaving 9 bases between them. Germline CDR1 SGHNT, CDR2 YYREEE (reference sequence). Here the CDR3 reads CASSLDSSYQETQYF. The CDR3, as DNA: TGTGCCAGCAGCTTGGATTCCAGCTACCAAGAGACCCAGTACTTC.

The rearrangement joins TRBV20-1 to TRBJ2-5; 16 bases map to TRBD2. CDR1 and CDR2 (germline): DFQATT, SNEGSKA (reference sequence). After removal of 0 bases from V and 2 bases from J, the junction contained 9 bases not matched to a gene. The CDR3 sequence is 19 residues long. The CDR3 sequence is CSARDAGTSGRVIQETQYF. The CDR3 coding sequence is TGCAGTGCTAGAGATGCGGGGACTAGCGGGAGGGTTATTCAAGAGACCCAGTACTTC.

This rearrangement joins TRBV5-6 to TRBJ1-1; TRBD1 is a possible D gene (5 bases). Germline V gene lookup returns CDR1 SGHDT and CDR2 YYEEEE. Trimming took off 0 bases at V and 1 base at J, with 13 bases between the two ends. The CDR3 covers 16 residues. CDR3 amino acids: CASSLVYSRENTEAFF. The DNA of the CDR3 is TGTGCCAGCAGCTTGGTTTATAGCAGGGAGAACACTGAAGCTTTCTTT.

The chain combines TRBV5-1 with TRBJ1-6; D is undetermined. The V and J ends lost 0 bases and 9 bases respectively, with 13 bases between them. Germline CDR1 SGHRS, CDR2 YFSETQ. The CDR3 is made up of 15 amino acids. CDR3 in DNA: TGCGCCAGCAGCTTGGTATCGCCGCCTCTTTCACCCCTCCACTTT. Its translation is CASSLVSPPLSPLHF.

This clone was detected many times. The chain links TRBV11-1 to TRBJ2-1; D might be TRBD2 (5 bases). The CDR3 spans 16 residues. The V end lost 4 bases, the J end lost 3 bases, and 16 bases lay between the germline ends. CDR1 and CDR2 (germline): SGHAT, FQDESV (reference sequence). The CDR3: CASSSVKGSGYNEQFF. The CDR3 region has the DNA TGTGCCAGCAGCTCCGTTAAAGGAAGCGGCTACAATGAGCAGTTCTTC.

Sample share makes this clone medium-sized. CDR3 bases: TGTGCCACCTCTACAGGAAGGAACACTGAAGCTTTCTTT. It is translated as CATSTGRNTEAFF. The chain couples TRBV6-1 to TRBJ1-1; the D gene is possibly TRBD1 (5 bases). This CDR3 comprises 13 residues. Trimming took 10 bases from V and 1 from J, leaving 13 bases between them. CDR1 is MNHNS and CDR2 is SASEGT in the germline V gene.

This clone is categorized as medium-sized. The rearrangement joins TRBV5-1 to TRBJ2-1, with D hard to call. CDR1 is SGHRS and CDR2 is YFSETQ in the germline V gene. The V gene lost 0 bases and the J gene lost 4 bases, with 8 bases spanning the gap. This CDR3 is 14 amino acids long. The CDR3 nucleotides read TGCGCCAGCAGCTTGGAGCAGTTGTACAATGAGCAGTTCTTC. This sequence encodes CASSLEQLYNEQFF. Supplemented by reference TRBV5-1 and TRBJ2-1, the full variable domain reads KAGVTQTPRYLIKTRGQQVTLSCSPISGHRSVSWYQQTPGQGLQFLFEYFSETQRNKGNFPGRFSGRQFSNSRSEMNVSTLELGDSALYLCASSLEQLYNEQFFGPGTRLTVL.

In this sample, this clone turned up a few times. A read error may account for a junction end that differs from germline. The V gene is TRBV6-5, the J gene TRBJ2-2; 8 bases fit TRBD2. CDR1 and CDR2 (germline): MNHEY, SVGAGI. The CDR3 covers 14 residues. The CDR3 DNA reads TGTGCCAGCGGTTCGGGGGGGGGCACCGGTGAGCTGTTTTTT. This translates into CASGSGGGTGELFF.

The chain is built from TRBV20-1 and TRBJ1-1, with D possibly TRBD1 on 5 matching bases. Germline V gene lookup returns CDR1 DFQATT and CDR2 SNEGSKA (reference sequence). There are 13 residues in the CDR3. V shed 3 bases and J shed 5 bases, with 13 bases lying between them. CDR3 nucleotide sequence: TGCAGTGCTAGGGGGCCCAGGGAGACTGAAGCTTTCTTT. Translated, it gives CSARGPRETEAFF.

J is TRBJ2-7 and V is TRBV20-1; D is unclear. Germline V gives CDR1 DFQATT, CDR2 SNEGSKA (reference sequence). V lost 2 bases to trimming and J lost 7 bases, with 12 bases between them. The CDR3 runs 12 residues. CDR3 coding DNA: TGCAGTGCTAGACTAGTTGCGAAGGAGCAGTACTTC. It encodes CSARLVAKEQYF.

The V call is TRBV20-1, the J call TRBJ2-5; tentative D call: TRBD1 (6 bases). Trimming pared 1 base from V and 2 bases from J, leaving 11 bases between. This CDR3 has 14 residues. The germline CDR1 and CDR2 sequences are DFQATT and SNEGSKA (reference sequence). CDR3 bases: TGCAGTGCTAGAGGAGGGGGAGCTCAAGAGACCCAGTACTTC. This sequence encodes CSARGGGAQETQYF.

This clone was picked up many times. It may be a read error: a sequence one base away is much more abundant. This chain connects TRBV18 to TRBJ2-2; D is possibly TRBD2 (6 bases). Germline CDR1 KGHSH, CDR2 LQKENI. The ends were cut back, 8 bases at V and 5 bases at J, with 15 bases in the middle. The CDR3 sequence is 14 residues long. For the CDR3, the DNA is TGTGCCAGCCCACAAACACGGGAGACCGGGGAGCTGTTTTTT. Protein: CASPQTRETGELFF. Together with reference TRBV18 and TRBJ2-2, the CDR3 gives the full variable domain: NAGVMQNPRHLVRRRGQEARLRCSPMKGHSHVYWYRQLPEEGLKFMVYLQKENIIDESGMPKERFSAEFPKEGPSILRIQQVVRGDSAAYFCASPQTRETGELFFGEGSRLTVL.

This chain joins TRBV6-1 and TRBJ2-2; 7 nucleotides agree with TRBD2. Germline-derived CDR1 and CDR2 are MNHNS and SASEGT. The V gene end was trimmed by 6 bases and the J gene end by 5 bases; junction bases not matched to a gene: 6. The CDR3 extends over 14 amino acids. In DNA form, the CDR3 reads TGTGCCAGCAGCATGACGCGGGGGACCGGGGAGCTGTTTTTT. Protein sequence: CASSMTRGTGELFF.

The CDR3 loop reads CASSSQGADTQYF. The CDR3 bases are TGCGCCAGCAGCTCGCAGGGAGCAGATACGCAGTATTTT. J is TRBJ2-3 and V is TRBV5-1; either TRBD1 or TRBD2 may fit D (5 bases each). The V end was cut by 3 bases, the J end by 4 bases, with 9 bases between. Germline CDR1 is SGHRS and CDR2 is YFSETQ. The CDR3 sequence is 13 residues long.

The CDR3: CASSQDSYEQYF. CDR3 nucleotide sequence: TGTGCCAGCAGCCAGGACAGTTACGAGCAGTACTTC. J is TRBJ2-7 and V is TRBV4-2; maybe TRBD1 (6 bases). CDR1 is LGHNA, CDR2 YNFKEQ, per germline. Trimming cost V 3 bases and J 4 bases, with 7 bases left between them. The CDR3 is 12 amino acids.

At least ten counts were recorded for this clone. CDR3 protein: CSASDPSGGFTDTQYF. Written as DNA, the CDR3 is TGCAGTGCTAGTGATCCTAGCGGGGGCTTCACAGATACGCAGTATTTT. The rearrangement uses TRBV20-1 and TRBJ2-3, with 10 bases aligning to TRBD2. V was clipped by 3 bases and J by 2 bases; unmatched bases: 8. There are 16 residues in the CDR3. The germline V gene has CDR1 DFQATT and CDR2 SNEGSKA (reference sequence).

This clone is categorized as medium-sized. The CDR3 bases are TGTGCCAGTTCACAGGGGGGGTATGAGACCCAGTACTTC. This gives the protein CASSQGGYETQYF. V gene TRBV2 combines with J gene TRBJ2-5; D is possibly TRBD1 (8 bases). The CDR3 is 13 amino acids. The ends were cut back, 9 bases at V and 5 bases at J, with 16 bases in the middle. The germline V gene has CDR1 SNHLY and CDR2 FYNNEI.

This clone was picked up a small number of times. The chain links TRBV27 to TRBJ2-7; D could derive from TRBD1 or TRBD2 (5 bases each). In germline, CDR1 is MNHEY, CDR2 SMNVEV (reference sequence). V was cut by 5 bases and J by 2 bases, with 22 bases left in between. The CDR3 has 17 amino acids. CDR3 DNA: TGTGCCAGCAGTGCCCTAGCCGCCTTTGAGGGGCCCTACGAGCAGTACTTC. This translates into CASSALAAFEGPYEQYF.

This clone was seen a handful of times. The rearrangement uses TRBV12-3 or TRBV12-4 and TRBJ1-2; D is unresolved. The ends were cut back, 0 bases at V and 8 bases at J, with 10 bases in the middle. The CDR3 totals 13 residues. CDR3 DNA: TGTGCCAGCAGTTTAGCTGGTCCTTTAGGCTACACCTTC. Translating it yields CASSLAGPLGYTF.

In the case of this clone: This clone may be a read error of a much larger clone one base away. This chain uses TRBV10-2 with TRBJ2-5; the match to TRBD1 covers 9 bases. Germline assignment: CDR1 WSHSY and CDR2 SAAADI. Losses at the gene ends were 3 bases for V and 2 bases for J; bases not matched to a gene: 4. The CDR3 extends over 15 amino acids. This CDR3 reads CASSDPGTGQETQYF. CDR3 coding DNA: TGCGCCAGCAGTGATCCGGGGACAGGGCAAGAGACCCAGTACTTC.

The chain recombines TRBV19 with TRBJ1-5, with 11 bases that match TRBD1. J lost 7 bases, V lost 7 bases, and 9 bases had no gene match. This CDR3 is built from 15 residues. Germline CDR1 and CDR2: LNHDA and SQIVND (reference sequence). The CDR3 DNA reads TGTGCCAGTACCCCGGAGGACAGGGGGCTGCAGCCCCAGCATTTT. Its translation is CASTPEDRGLQPQHF.

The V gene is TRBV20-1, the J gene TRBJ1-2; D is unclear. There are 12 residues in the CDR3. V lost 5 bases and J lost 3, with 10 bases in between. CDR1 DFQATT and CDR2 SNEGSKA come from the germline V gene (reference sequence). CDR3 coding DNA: TGCAGTGCTTACGGGAGGGACTATGGCTACACCTTC. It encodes CSAYGRDYGYTF.

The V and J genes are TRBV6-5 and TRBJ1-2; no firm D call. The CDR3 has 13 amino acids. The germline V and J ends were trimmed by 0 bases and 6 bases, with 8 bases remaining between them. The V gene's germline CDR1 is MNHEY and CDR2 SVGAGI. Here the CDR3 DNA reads TGTGCCAGCAGTTACTCGGAAAGGAATGGCTACACCTTC. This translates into CASSYSERNGYTF.

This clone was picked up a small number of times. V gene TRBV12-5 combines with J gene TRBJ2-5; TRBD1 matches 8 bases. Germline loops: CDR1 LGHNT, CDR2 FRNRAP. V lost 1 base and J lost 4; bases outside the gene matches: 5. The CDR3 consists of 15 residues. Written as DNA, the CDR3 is TGTGCTAGTGGTTTGGGGATGGACAGGGCAGAGACCCAGTACTTC. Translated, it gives CASGLGMDRAETQYF.

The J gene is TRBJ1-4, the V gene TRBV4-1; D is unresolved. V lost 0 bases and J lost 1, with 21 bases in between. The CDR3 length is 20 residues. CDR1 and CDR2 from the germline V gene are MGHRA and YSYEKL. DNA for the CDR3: TGCGCCAGCAGCCAAGATATTCGGTTGTCAGGCGGAGGAACTAATGAAAAACTGTTTTTT. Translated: CASSQDIRLSGGGTNEKLFF.

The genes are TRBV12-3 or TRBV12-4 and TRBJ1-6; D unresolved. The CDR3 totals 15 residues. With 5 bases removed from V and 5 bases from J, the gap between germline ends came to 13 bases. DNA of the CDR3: TGTGCCAGCAGTCCCCTTAGTGGAAATAATTCACCCCTCCACTTT. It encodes CASSPLSGNNSPLHF.

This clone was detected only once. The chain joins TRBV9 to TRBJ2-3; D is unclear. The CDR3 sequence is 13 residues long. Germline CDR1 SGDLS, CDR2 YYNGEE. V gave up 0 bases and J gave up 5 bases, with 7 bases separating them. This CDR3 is CASSVEGIDTQYF. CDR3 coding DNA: TGTGCCAGCAGCGTAGAAGGGATAGATACGCAGTATTTT.

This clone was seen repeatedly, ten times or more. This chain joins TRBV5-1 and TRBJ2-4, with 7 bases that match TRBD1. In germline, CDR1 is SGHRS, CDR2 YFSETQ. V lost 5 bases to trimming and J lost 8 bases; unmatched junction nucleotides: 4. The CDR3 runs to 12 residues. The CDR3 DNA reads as TGCGCCAGCAGTTACAGGGGAGACATTCAGTACTTC. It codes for CASSYRGDIQYF.

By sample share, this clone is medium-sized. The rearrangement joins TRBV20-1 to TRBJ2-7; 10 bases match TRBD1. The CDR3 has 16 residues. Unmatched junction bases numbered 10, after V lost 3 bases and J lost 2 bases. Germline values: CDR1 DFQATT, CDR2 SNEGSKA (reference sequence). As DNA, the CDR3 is TGCAGTGCTAGGAAGGGAGGGACAGGGGAAACCTACGAGCAGTACTTC. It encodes CSARKGGTGETYEQYF.

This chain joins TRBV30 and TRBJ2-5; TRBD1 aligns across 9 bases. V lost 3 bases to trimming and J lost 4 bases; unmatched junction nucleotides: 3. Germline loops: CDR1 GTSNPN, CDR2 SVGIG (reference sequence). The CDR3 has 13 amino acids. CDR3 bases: TGTGCCTGGAGCACAGGGGGCGCAGAGACCCAGTACTTC. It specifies CAWSTGGAETQYF.